Listed below are T cell receptor beta chains from one sample, sequenced in a study of blood T cell repertoires in COVID-19. TCRdb's copy holds only in-frame clones and misses some; the assay was immunoSEQ multiplex PCR. The data hold approximately 260,000 clones, with around 92% observed a single time. Input material: PBMCs or T cells enriched from blood (not recorded which). The receptors derive from a woman aged 55-69 years who had recovered from COVID-19. The CDR3 runs from the conserved cysteine through the conserved F or W. D genes are given only for firm matches. Size tells how often a clone was seen (once, few, many) or the class of an expanded clone, and some rows leave it out.

.	TRBV2	.	TRBJ2-1	CASRGGYNEQFF	TGTGCCAGCAGAGGCGGTTACAATGAGCAGTTCTTC
once	TRBV11-3	.	TRBJ2-3	CASSLVISESTDTQYF	TGTGCCAGCAGCTTAGTTATCAGCGAAAGCACAGATACGCAGTATTTT
.	TRBV7-3	TRBD1	TRBJ2-1	CASSYGTGWKNEQFF	TGTGCCAGCAGCTACGGGACAGGGTGGAAGAATGAGCAGTTCTTC
.	TRBV28	.	TRBJ1-2	CASSLNPGAVYGYTF	TGTGCCAGCAGTTTAAACCCAGGGGCTGTCTATGGCTACACCTTC
.	TRBV24-1	TRBD1	TRBJ2-1	CATSDLRQGASKEQFF	TGTGCCACCAGTGATTTGAGGCAGGGGGCATCTAAAGAGCAGTTCTTC
.	TRBV9	.	TRBJ1-6	CASSGPSGTPLHF	TGTGCCAGCAGCGGCCCTTCGGGAACACCCCTCCACTTT
.	TRBV19	TRBD1	TRBJ1-4	CASKRDRGNEKLFF	TGTGCCAGTAAACGAGACAGGGGTAATGAAAAACTGTTTTTT
.	TRBV5-8	TRBD2	TRBJ2-1	CASSPGTSGGVDEQFF	TGTGCCAGCAGCCCGGGGACTAGCGGGGGGGTGGACGAGCAGTTCTTC
.	TRBV30	TRBD1	TRBJ1-2	CAWIGTGDFVGYTF	TGTGCCTGGATAGGGACAGGAGACTTTGTTGGCTACACCTTC
.	TRBV27	.	TRBJ2-7	CASSSQGGQYF	TGTGCCAGCAGTTCCCAGGGTGGGCAGTACTTC
.	TRBV11-2	.	TRBJ2-7	CASLPRAGDYEQYF	TGTGCCAGCCTACCTCGGGCAGGGGACTACGAGCAGTACTTC
.	TRBV5-5	TRBD1	TRBJ1-6	CASSPDRGTGYNSPLHF	TGTGCCAGCAGCCCGGACAGGGGGACGGGCTATAATTCACCCCTCCACTTT
.	TRBV7-3	.	TRBJ2-1	CASSPAGQYNEQFF	TGTGCCAGCAGCCCAGCGGGACAATACAATGAGCAGTTCTTC
.	TRBV28	.	TRBJ1-5	CASNTGVQPQHF	TGTGCCAGCAACACGGGGGTCCAGCCCCAGCATTTT
.	TRBV7-8	.	TRBJ1-5	CASSLGLSGQPQHF	TGTGCCAGCAGCCTGGGCCTTTCAGGGCAGCCCCAGCATTTT
.	TRBV5-8	.	TRBJ1-3	CASSLTPGNTIYF	TGTGCCAGCAGCTTGACTCCTGGAAACACCATATATTTT
.	TRBV19	TRBD2	TRBJ2-2	CASSIAGGPGELFF	TGTGCCAGTAGTATAGCGGGGGGGCCCGGGGAGCTGTTTTTT
.	TRBV7-2	.	TRBJ1-2	CASSLGPGPNYGYTF	TGTGCCAGCAGCTTAGGCCCAGGGCCTAACTATGGCTACACCTTC
.	TRBV11-3	.	TRBJ2-7	CASSPRGRSGEQYF	TGTGCCAGCAGCCCCAGGGGCCGTTCGGGCGAGCAGTACTTC
once	TRBV30	.	TRBJ2-5	CAWSFRTDQETQYF	TGTGCCTGGAGTTTCCGGACAGACCAAGAGACCCAGTACTTC
.	TRBV5-4	TRBD1	TRBJ1-6	CASSFAGQGTNSPLHF	TGTGCCAGCAGCTTTGCGGGACAGGGCACCAATTCACCCCTCCACTTT
.	TRBV7-9	TRBD2	TRBJ2-3	CASSFQGTSGDPPYF	TGTGCCAGCAGCTTTCAAGGGACTAGCGGGGACCCGCCGTATTTT
.	TRBV21-1	.	TRBJ2-7	CASSPGLDEQYF	TGTGCCAGCAGCCCTGGTCTAGACGAGCAGTACTTC
.	TRBV30	.	TRBJ1-2	CAWSVGEGYGYTF	TGTGCCTGGAGTGTCGGGGAAGGCTATGGCTACACCTTC
.	TRBV3-1/TRBV3-2	.	TRBJ2-3	CASSQYGTQYF	TGTGCCAGCAGCCAATACGGTACGCAGTATTTT
.	TRBV14	TRBD1	TRBJ1-6	CASSQTGANNSPLHF	TGTGCCAGCAGCCAAACAGGGGCGAATAATTCACCCCTCCACTTT
once	TRBV2	.	TRBJ1-6	CASRQGVEYSPLHF	TGTGCCAGCAGACAGGGCGTTGAGTATTCACCCCTCCACTTT
.	TRBV27	.	TRBJ1-1	CASRRDTYTEAFF	TGTGCCTCCCGCCGAGACACCTACACTGAAGCTTTCTTT
few	TRBV6-5	.	TRBJ1-2	CASSYSGGIYGYTF	TGTGCCAGCAGTTACAGTGGGGGGATCTACGGCTACACCTTC
.	TRBV5-6	TRBD1	TRBJ2-7	CASSFRDRFSYEQYF	TGTGCCAGCAGCTTCCGGGACAGGTTCTCCTACGAGCAGTACTTC
.	TRBV28	.	TRBJ1-4	CASRHRDATNEKLFF	TGTGCCAGCAGACACAGGGACGCAACTAATGAAAAACTGTTTTTT
.	TRBV9	TRBD1	TRBJ2-7	CASSPGTGGRLTNEQYF	TGTGCCAGCAGCCCCGGGACAGGGGGAAGGCTAACGAACGAGCAGTACTTC
.	TRBV11-2	.	TRBJ2-1	CASSLGALEQFF	TGTGCCAGCAGCTTAGGGGCCCTTGAGCAGTTCTTC
.	TRBV10-2	TRBD1	TRBJ1-4	CASRDRAVGNEKLFF	TGCGCCAGCAGGGACAGGGCGGTGGGGAATGAAAAACTGTTTTTT
.	TRBV5-1	.	TRBJ2-7	CASRQASSYEQYF	TGCGCCAGCAGACAGGCTAGCTCCTACGAGCAGTACTTC
.	TRBV2	.	TRBJ2-3	CASSKYSPVGRDTQYF	TGTGCCAGCAGCAAATATTCCCCGGTCGGTCGCGATACGCAGTATTTT
once	TRBV5-1	.	TRBJ2-3	CASSLVLGGDADTQYF	TGCGCCAGCAGCTTGGTGCTCGGAGGGGACGCAGATACGCAGTATTTT
once	TRBV7-6	.	TRBJ2-7	CASSLAVALSYEQYF	TGTGCCAGCAGCTTAGCGGTAGCCCTCTCCTACGAGCAGTACTTC
.	TRBV4-1	TRBD1	TRBJ2-3	CASSQVRQGAADTQYF	TGCGCCAGCAGCCAAGTCCGACAGGGGGCAGCAGATACGCAGTATTTT
.	TRBV18	TRBD1	TRBJ2-3	CASSPSGTGSDTQYF	TGTGCCAGCTCACCATCCGGGACAGGGTCAGATACGCAGTATTTT
.	TRBV7-2	.	TRBJ2-7	CASSLGPAITYEQYF	TGTGCCAGCAGCTTGGGGCCAGCGATAACCTACGAGCAGTACTTC